This T cell receptor (beta chain) emerged from a study of Tregs in tolerant kidney transplant recipients. General observations from the study: Tregs expanded with activated donor B cells seemed most donor-specific. Findings come from small patient numbers and require larger validation. Biological reproducibility was not directly addressed, but technical replication error appeared minimal.

There are 13 residues in the CDR3. V was shortened by 2 bases and J by 4 bases, with 9 bases between the two germline ends. The germline CDR1 and CDR2 sequences are GTSNPN and SVGIG (reference sequence). This table comes from immunoSEQ multiplex PCR, and its TCRdb copy is limited to in-frame clones, with some not included. This table holds roughly 49,000 clones, roughly nine tenths found once. Note on this clone: Its antigen is undetermined.

This chain links TRBV30 with TRBJ1-5; no clear D gene. Material for sequencing was Tregs from blood. This receptor was identified in a human donor in good health. The CDR3 DNA is TGTGCCTGGAGTTTGGCAGTTAATCAGCCCCAGCATTTT. As protein: CAWSLAVNQPQHF. Together with reference TRBV30 and TRBJ1-5, the CDR3 gives the full variable domain: SQTIHQWPATLVQPVGSPLSLECTVEGTSNPNLYWYRQAAGRGLQLLFYSVGIGQISSEVPQNLSASRPQDRQFILSSKKLLLSDSGFYLCAWSLAVNQPQHFGDGTRLSIL.